The rows below give T cell receptor beta chains drawn from one sample of a study of cytomegalovirus exposure and HLA in healthy donors. Measured with immunoSEQ multiplex PCR; TCRdb has only the in-frame clones, and not every one. The sample lists under 100,000 clones, 79% occurring once. The sample taken for sequencing was PBMCs. These receptors came from a man aged 30 to 45 in good health and CMV-seronegative. Both conserved end residues are trimmed from each CDR3. Size values are once, few and many counts, or a class for expanded clones, and some rows have none.

12,-,TRBV5-1,TRBJ1-1,ASSFEGINTEAF
14,-,TRBV12-5,TRBJ1-4,ASGIGTGGSNEKLF
9,once,TRBV2,TRBJ1-2,ASSWTRGYT
14,-,TRBV30,TRBJ2-5,AWSASRDRGMWEQY
16,-,TRBV19,TRBJ2-1,ASSIDDSGGPYYNEQF
9,-,TRBV2,TRBJ1-6,ASTGGSPLH
12,few,TRBV28,TRBJ2-2,ASSTRGHTGELF
13,few,TRBV6-5,TRBJ2-3,ASRPDFWNTDTQY
15,-,TRBV7-2,TRBJ2-1,ASSLGGSGGPYNEQF
12,-,TRBV7-9,-,ASSSRQASYEQY
14,-,TRBV2,TRBJ1-3,ASSEALEIKGNTIY
10,-,TRBV6-5,TRBJ2-7,ASSPPGYEQY
11,-,TRBV7-9,TRBJ2-1,ASTRGTANEQF
13,-,TRBV5-1,TRBJ2-7,ASSISGGASYEQY
16,-,TRBV4-2,TRBJ1-5,ASSQGGLRDREYQPQH
10,once,TRBV7-9,TRBJ1-1,SSSPGSTEAF
13,-,TRBV7-2,TRBJ2-1,ASSFIVAGGHEQF
14,-,TRBV7-2,TRBJ2-2,ASSSGLAGDTGELF
13,few,TRBV18,TRBJ1-3,ASSPTRQGGNTIY
14,-,TRBV11-1,TRBJ1-1,ASSPTGGVFDTEAF
13,-,TRBV9,TRBJ1-6,ASSHEGQGNSPLH
13,few,TRBV10-3,TRBJ1-1,AISDGGNLNTEAF
12,-,TRBV5-5,TRBJ2-3,ASSPGTGTDTQY
9,-,TRBV28,TRBJ1-1,ASSLSGRAF
11,few,TRBV6-1,TRBJ1-1,ASSGNSYTEAF
12,few,TRBV4-2,TRBJ1-1,ASSQSHRVTEAF
12,-,TRBV7-9,TRBJ1-2,ASSLALTDYGYT
12,-,TRBV7-2,TRBJ2-4,ASSPGPNGNIQY
15,once,TRBV5-6,TRBJ2-3,ASSLLTASYPTDTQY
9,-,TRBV11-3,TRBJ2-1,ASSLSGEQF
12,-,TRBV12-5,TRBJ2-1,ASGPGQGDGEQF
13,-,TRBV18,TRBJ2-5,ASSPRGTRRETQY
15,-,TRBV11-2,TRBJ2-1,ASSLLLAGVSYNEQF
12,-,TRBV13,TRBJ1-1,ASSHPTGNTEAF
13,-,TRBV2,TRBJ1-3,ASNRGSASGNTIY
12,-,TRBV30,TRBJ2-5,AWSVNRDGETQY
10,-,TRBV6-5,TRBJ1-2,ASSSGLWYYT
10,-,TRBV27,TRBJ2-2,ASSLWARELF
12,-,TRBV10-2,TRBJ2-1,ASRTSGRMNEQF
11,few,TRBV6-1,TRBJ2-5,ASSESAIVTQY
11,few,TRBV6-1,TRBJ1-5,ASSVNSQEPQH
14,-,TRBV29-1,TRBJ2-7,SVGGVGGRGAYEQY
10,once,TRBV2,TRBJ1-2,ASSQGGQGRD
12,-,TRBV29-1,TRBJ1-2,SVARETANYGYT
13,few,TRBV5-6,TRBJ2-3,ASSLGSLSTDTQY
10,-,TRBV5-4,TRBJ1-3,ASSVAGNTIY
14,-,TRBV6-6,TRBJ2-2,ASSLGLAGSTGELF
12,-,TRBV6-1,TRBJ1-6,ASRSGTGFSPLH
13,-,TRBV5-1,TRBJ2-4,ASSLGTAAKNIQY
10,-,TRBV7-8,TRBJ2-7,ASSYLAWEQY
12,-,TRBV19,TRBJ1-1,ASSIVEANTEAF
12,once,TRBV6-6,TRBJ1-1,ASKLDRSNTEAF